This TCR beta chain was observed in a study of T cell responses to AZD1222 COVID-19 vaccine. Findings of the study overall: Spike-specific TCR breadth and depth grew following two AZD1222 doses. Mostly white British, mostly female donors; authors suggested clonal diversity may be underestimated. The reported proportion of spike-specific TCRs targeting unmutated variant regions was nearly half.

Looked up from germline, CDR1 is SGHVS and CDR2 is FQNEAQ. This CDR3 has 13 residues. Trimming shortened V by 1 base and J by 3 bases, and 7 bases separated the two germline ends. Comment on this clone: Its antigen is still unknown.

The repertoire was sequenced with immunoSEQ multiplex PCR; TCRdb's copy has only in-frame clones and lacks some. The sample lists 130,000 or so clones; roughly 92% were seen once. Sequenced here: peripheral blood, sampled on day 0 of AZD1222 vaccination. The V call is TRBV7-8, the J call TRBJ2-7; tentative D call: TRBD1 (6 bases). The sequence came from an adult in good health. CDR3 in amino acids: CASSLGQDYEQYF. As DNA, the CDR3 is TGTGCCAGCAGCTTAGGACAGGACTACGAGCAGTACTTC.